The source of this TCR beta chain is a study of blood T cell repertoires in COVID-19. In the study overall: Material from acute and convalescent COVID-19 was sourced from the United States, Italy and Spain. PBMCs, B-cell-depleted T cells, or T cells were the source of the cDNA or gDNA that made up the material.

Per the germline V gene, CDR1 is KGHSH and CDR2 is LQKENI. Unmatched junction bases numbered 12, after V lost 6 bases and J lost 13 bases. The CDR3 covers 13 residues. Original handling: Amplification with reference gene primers provided the estimates of nucleated cell counts. TCRdb's table, derived via immunoSEQ multiplex PCR, lists solely in-frame clones and lacks some. V and J calls and clone size are as listed in that table; D and trimming were resolved from the DNA. The table has approximately 130,000 clones, around nine tenths seen once. The genes are TRBV18 and TRBJ2-3; TRBD2 matches at 8 bases. This clonotype was obtained from a woman aged 45-65 years with acute or convalescent COVID-19. Sequenced sample: peripheral blood. CDR3 in amino acids: CASSPSGSPREYF. The CDR3 DNA reads TGTGCCAGCTCCCCGAGCGGGAGCCCCCGTGAGTATTTT.